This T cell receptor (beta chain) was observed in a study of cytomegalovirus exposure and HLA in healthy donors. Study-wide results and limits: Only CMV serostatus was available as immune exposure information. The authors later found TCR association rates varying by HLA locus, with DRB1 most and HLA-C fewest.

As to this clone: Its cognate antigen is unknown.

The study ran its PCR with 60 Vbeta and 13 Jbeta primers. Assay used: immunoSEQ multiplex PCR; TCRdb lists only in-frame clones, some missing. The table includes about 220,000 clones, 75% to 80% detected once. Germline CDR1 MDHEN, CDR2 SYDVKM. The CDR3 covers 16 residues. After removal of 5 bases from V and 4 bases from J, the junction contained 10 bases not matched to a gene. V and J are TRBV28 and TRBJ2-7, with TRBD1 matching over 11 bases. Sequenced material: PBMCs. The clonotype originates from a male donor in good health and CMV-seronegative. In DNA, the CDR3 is TGTGCCAGCAGTCCCTCGGGGACAGGGGGGATATACGAGCAGTACTTC. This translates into CASSPSGTGGIYEQYF.